This passage covers 18 T cell receptor beta chains from one sample sequenced in a study of PD-L1 blockade in urothelial cancer. Time point described: peripheral blood 6 weeks after treatment start. TCRdb's copy holds only in-frame clones and misses some; the assay was immunoSEQ multiplex PCR. The sample holds tens of thousands of clones, approximately 90% seen once. The sample here was PBMCs, taken around atezolizumab (anti-PD-L1) treatment. Receptor source: an elderly woman with urothelial cancer.

This clone occurred once. CDR3 residues: CASSQLQTGPEKLFF. The CDR3 DNA sequence: TGCGCCAGCAGCCAACTTCAGACAGGACCGGAAAAACTGTTTTTT. V usage is TRBV4-1 and J usage is TRBJ1-4; D is possibly TRBD1 (6 bases). The CDR3 loop spans 15 amino acids. From germline, CDR1 is MGHRA and CDR2 YSYEKL. V lost 2 bases to trimming and J lost 8 bases, with 15 bases between them.

This chain links TRBV6-6 with TRBJ1-1; 8 bases are shared with TRBD1. Trimming cost V 6 bases and J 0 bases; bases outside gene matches: 6. Germline CDR1 is MNHNY and CDR2 is SVGAGI (reference sequence). CDR3 length: 15 residues. Here the CDR3 DNA reads TGTGCCAGCAGAAGTAGGACAGGGATGAACACTGAAGCTTTCTTT. This encodes CASRSRTGMNTEAFF.

J is TRBJ1-4 and V is TRBV15; 7 bases fit TRBD1. This CDR3 comprises 13 residues. In germline, CDR1 is LNHNV, CDR2 YYDKDF (reference sequence). V lost 5 bases and J lost 7; bases outside the gene matches: 4. The DNA for the CDR3 is TGTGCCACCAGCGACAGGGCTGGTGAAAAACTGTTTTTT. Translated: CATSDRAGEKLFF.

This sequence joins TRBV5-4 and TRBJ2-1; D may be TRBD2 (6 bases). CDR1 SGHNT and CDR2 YYREEE come from the germline V gene (reference sequence). Trimming cost V 1 base and J 5 bases, with 7 bases left between them. The CDR3 length is 13 residues. The CDR3 nucleotides read TGTGCCAGCAGCTTGACGGGGGACAATGAGCAGTTCTTC. This gives the protein CASSLTGDNEQFF. Combining the CDR3 with reference TRBV5-4 and TRBJ2-1 gives the whole variable domain ETGVTQSPTHLIKTRGQQVTLRCSSQSGHNTVSWYQQALGQGPQFIFQYYREEENGRGNFPPRFSGLQFPNYSSELNVNALELDDSALYLCASSLTGDNEQFFGPGTRLTVL.

In this sample, this clone turned up a few times. The CDR3 DNA reads TGTGCCAGCAGCCCCCGAGTTTACAATGAGCAGTTCTTC. It codes for CASSPRVYNEQFF. The chain links TRBV7-9 to TRBJ2-1; D is unresolved. V was trimmed by 5 bases and J by 4 bases, leaving 9 bases between them. The length of the CDR3 is 13 residues. Per the germline V gene, CDR1 is SEHNR and CDR2 is FQNEAQ (reference sequence).

The rearrangement joins TRBV30 to TRBJ1-1, with TRBD1 matching over 9 bases. The germline V gene encodes CDR1 GTSNPN and CDR2 SVGIG (reference sequence). CDR3 size: 15 residues. V was pared by 5 bases and J by 1 base, with 8 bases of the junction left unmatched. In DNA, the CDR3 is TGTGCCTGGGGCCTATACAGGGGGCGGAACACTGAAGCTTTCTTT. Its protein is CAWGLYRGRNTEAFF. The variable domain in full, completed from reference TRBV30 and TRBJ1-1, reads SQTIHQWPATLVQPVGSPLSLECTVEGTSNPNLYWYRQAAGRGLQLLFYSVGIGQISSEVPQNLSASRPQDRQFILSSKKLLLSDSGFYLCAWGLYRGRNTEAFFGQGTRLTVV.

With respect to this clone: Other DNA sequences in the same sample also yield this CDR3. V gene TRBV9 combines with J gene TRBJ1-4, with a weak D call TRBD1 (6 bases). This CDR3 is 15 amino acids long. CDR1 is SGDLS and CDR2 is YYNGEE in the germline V gene. V lost 0 bases and J 4 bases, leaving 10 bases between the germline ends. Here the CDR3 DNA reads TGTGCCAGCAGCGTAGCTGGACAGAATAATGAAAAACTGTTTTTT. Protein product: CASSVAGQNNEKLFF.

The chain has TRBV2 and TRBJ1-5, with 9 bases lining up with TRBD1. The trim removed 1 base at V and 0 bases at J, leaving 7 bases unmatched. CDR3 length equals 18 residues. Looked up from germline, CDR1 is SNHLY and CDR2 is FYNNEI. The CDR3 loop is CASSEGDRVGISNQPQHF. The CDR3 DNA follows: TGTGCCAGCAGTGAAGGGGACAGGGTCGGTATTAGCAATCAGCCCCAGCATTTT. Full variable domain (outside the CDR3, taken from reference TRBV2 and TRBJ1-5): EPEVTQTPSHQVTQMGQEVILRCVPISNHLYFYWYRQILGQKVEFLVSFYNNEISEKSEIFDDQFSVERPDGSNFTLKIRSTKLEDSAMYFCASSEGDRVGISNQPQHFGDGTRLSIL.

The chain employs TRBV27 and TRBJ2-7; no firm D call. The germline V and J ends were trimmed by 6 bases and 3 bases, with 12 bases remaining between them. Germline V CDR1 and CDR2: MNHEY, SMNVEV (reference sequence). This CDR3 has 13 amino acids. CDR3 residues: CASRMSVNYEQYF. CDR3 nucleotides: TGTGCCAGCAGAATGAGCGTAAACTACGAGCAGTACTTC.

The chain employs TRBV11-2 and TRBJ1-5, with 7 bases that match TRBD1. The junction had 10 bases not matched to a gene; V was cut back by 5 bases and J by 6 bases. Germline V gene lookup returns CDR1 SGHAT and CDR2 FQNNGV. The CDR3 covers 15 residues. CDR3 sequence: CASSLGGRVGQPQHF. In DNA, the CDR3 is TGTGCCAGCAGCCTAGGGGGCAGGGTGGGTCAGCCCCAGCATTTT.

The V call is TRBV6-5, the J call TRBJ2-7, with 9 bases lining up with TRBD1. Per germline, CDR1 MNHEY and CDR2 SVGAGI. V was clipped by 6 bases and J by 12 bases; unmatched bases: 15. CDR3 size: 14 residues. DNA of the CDR3: TGTGCCAGCAGCAGGGACAGGGTGCTTGAAGTACGGTACTTC. This translates into CASSRDRVLEVRYF.

The rearrangement joins TRBV28 to TRBJ2-7, with a tentative D call TRBD2 (7 bases). The CDR3 is made up of 16 amino acids. V was pared by 6 bases and J by 4 bases, with 22 bases between. Germline CDR1 reads MDHEN; CDR2 reads SYDVKM. The CDR3 reads CASRPGASGLKYEQYF. CDR3 DNA sequence: TGTGCCAGCAGGCCGGGGGCTAGCGGTCTCAAATACGAGCAGTACTTC. The complete variable domain, with remaining parts taken from reference TRBV28 and TRBJ2-7, reads DVKVTQSSRYLVKRTGEKVFLECVQDMDHENMFWYRQDPGLGLRLIYFSYDVKMKEKGDIPEGYSVSREKKERFSLILESASTNQTSMYLCASRPGASGLKYEQYFGPGTRLTVT.

The rearrangement uses TRBV4-1 and TRBJ2-7, with 13 bases matching TRBD2. Per germline, CDR1 MGHRA and CDR2 YSYEKL. The V gene end was trimmed by 3 bases and the J gene end by 9 bases; junction bases not matched to a gene: 17. CDR3 length: 18 amino acids. In DNA form, the CDR3 reads TGCGCCAGCAGCCAGGGGGGGACTAGCGGGACAATGAATCTCGGGCAGTACTTC. Amino acids: CASSQGGTSGTMNLGQYF.

The rearrangement uses TRBV6-5 and TRBJ1-2, with 8 positions matching TRBD1. The germline V gene has CDR1 MNHEY and CDR2 SVGAGI. The length of the CDR3 is 16 residues. J gave up 7 bases and V 4 bases, and 14 bases lay outside the gene matches. The CDR3 DNA reads TGTGCCAGCAGTTCTCAGGGGGCGAGGGTCTCAGCTGGCTACACCTTC. Translated: CASSSQGARVSAGYTF.

The chain has TRBV4-1 and TRBJ2-1; TRBD2 matches 7 bases. V dropped 3 bases and J dropped 6; count of bases not matched to a gene: 8. The CDR3 runs to 15 residues. Germline lookup yields CDR1 MGHRA and CDR2 YSYEKL. The CDR3 region has the DNA TGCGCCAGCAGCCAGAGGACGGGGGGTTTCAATGAGCAGTTCTTC. This encodes CASSQRTGGFNEQFF.

CDR3 sequence reads: CASSSLIRGRGYTF. CDR3 coding DNA: TGTGCCAGCAGCTCGCTGATCAGGGGCCGCGGCTACACCTTC. V gene TRBV7-3 combines with J gene TRBJ1-2; D may be TRBD1 (6 bases). The CDR3 covers 14 residues. Germline V lookup: CDR1 SGHTA, CDR2 FQGTGA. V lost 4 bases to trimming and J lost 8 bases, with 17 bases between them.

V and J are TRBV6-1 and TRBJ1-5; the match to TRBD1 covers 7 bases. J was trimmed by 7 bases and V by 8 bases; bases with no gene match: 8. Germline CDR1 MNHNS, CDR2 SASEGT. This CDR3 spans 13 amino acids. The CDR3 DNA follows: TGTGCCAGCCTTGAAGGGGGCTTACAGCCCCAGCATTTT. This codes for CASLEGGLQPQHF.

This chain connects TRBV7-6 to TRBJ2-5; D perhaps matches TRBD2 (5 bases). The CDR3 spans 13 residues. Germline V CDR1 and CDR2: SGHVS, FNYEAQ. V gave up 0 bases and J gave up 5 bases, with 7 bases separating them. CDR3 sequence reads: CASSLARRETQYF. The DNA for the CDR3 is TGTGCCAGCAGCTTAGCGCGGAGGGAGACCCAGTACTTC.